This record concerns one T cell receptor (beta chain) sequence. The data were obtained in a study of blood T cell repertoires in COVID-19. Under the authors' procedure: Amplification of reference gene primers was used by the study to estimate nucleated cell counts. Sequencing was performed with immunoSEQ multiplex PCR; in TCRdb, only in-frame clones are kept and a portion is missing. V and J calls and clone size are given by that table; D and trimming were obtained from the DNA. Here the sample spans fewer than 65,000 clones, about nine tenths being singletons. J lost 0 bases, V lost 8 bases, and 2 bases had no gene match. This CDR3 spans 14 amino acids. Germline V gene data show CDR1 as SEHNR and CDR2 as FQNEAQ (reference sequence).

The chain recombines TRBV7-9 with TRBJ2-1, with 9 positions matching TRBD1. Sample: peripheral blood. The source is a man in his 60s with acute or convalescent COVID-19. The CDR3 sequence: CASGQGSSYNEQFF. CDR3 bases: TGTGCCAGCGGACAGGGGAGCTCCTACAATGAGCAGTTCTTC.